Below, 20 T cell receptor beta chains from the same sample are listed, as sequenced in a study of T-cell memory formation after mild COVID-19. TCRdb reprocessed the 5' RACE reads with MiXCR, giving one entry per CDR3 protein. The sample holds 190,000 or so distinct CDR3 sequences, around 30% seen once. Sequences were obtained from PBMCs or a T cell subset sorted from them (not recorded which). These receptor sequences come from an adult woman who had mild COVID-19 (a few samples of this study predate the infection). Cell type and time point are not known.

The rearrangement uses TRBV4-2 and TRBJ2-1; tentatively, D is TRBD1 (6 bases). CDR3 length equals 15 residues. V dropped 4 bases and J dropped 5 bases, with 15 bases sitting between them. Germline CDR1 LGHNA, CDR2 YNFKEQ. Written as DNA, the CDR3 is TGTGCCAGCAGCCCCCGTAGTGCAGGGGACAATGAGCAGTTCTTC. It is translated as CASSPRSAGDNEQFF.

This clonotype showed up just a few times. The CDR3 sequence: CASSLDRGQGGNEQFF. The CDR3 DNA is TGTGCCAGCAGCTTGGACAGGGGGCAAGGGGGCAATGAGCAGTTCTTC. The chain couples TRBV5-4 to TRBJ2-1; 9 nucleotides align to TRBD1. Germline V gene lookup returns CDR1 SGHNT and CDR2 YYREEE (reference sequence). This CDR3 comprises 16 residues. V gave up 0 bases and J gave up 6 bases; unmatched junction bases: 7.

The chain carries TRBV3-1 and TRBJ1-1; possibly TRBD1 for D (5 bases). V lost 10 bases and J lost 1, with 10 bases in between. This CDR3 has 12 residues. Germline V gene data show CDR1 as LGHDT and CDR2 as YNNKEL (reference sequence). The chain's CDR3 is CATRRGNTEAFF. The CDR3 bases are TGTGCCACCCGGAGGGGGAACACTGAAGCTTTCTTT. Full variable domain (missing parts from reference TRBV3-1 and TRBJ1-1): DTAVSQTPKYLVTQMGNDKSIKCEQNLGHDTMYWYKQDSKKFLKIMFSYNNKELIINETVPNRFSPKSPDKAHLNLHINSLELGDSAVYFCATRRGNTEAFFGQGTRLTVV.

This clonotype was found a few times. The gene calls are TRBV7-2 and TRBJ1-1; D call uncertain. From germline, CDR1 is SGHTA and CDR2 FQGNSA. Trimming pared 4 bases from V and 4 bases from J, leaving 16 bases between. The CDR3 runs to 15 residues. The CDR3 is CASSWSNTMGTEAFF. CDR3 bases: TGTGCCAGCAGCTGGTCTAACACGATGGGCACTGAAGCTTTCTTT.

This sequence joins TRBV18 and TRBJ1-2; unclear D gene. CDR3 length: 13 amino acids. Trimming stripped 6 bases from V and 0 bases from J, with 8 bases between. CDR1 and CDR2 from the germline V gene are KGHSH and LQKENI. CDR3 protein: CASSDSTNYGYTF. As DNA, the CDR3 is TGTGCCAGCTCGGACTCAACTAACTATGGCTACACCTTC. Full variable domain (remainder filled in from reference TRBV18 and TRBJ1-2): NAGVMQNPRHLVRRRGQEARLRCSPMKGHSHVYWYRQLPEEGLKFMVYLQKENIIDESGMPKERFSAEFPKEGPSILRIQQVVRGDSAAYFCASSDSTNYGYTFGSGTRLTVV.

In its sample, this clonotype was seen a few times. This chain links TRBV25-1 with TRBJ2-1, with D possibly matching TRBD2 (6 bases). Per germline, CDR1 MGHDK and CDR2 SYGVNS. The CDR3 loop spans 15 amino acids. Trimming stripped 3 bases from V and 5 bases from J, with 14 bases between. CDR3 sequence reads: CASSEVTSLNNEQFF. As DNA, the CDR3 is TGTGCCAGCAGTGAGGTTACTAGCCTTAACAATGAGCAGTTCTTC.

This clonotype was observed a handful of times. This chain connects TRBV29-1 to TRBJ2-3, with 9 bases identical to TRBD1. V lost 6 bases and J lost 0; bases outside the gene matches: 10. The CDR3 runs to 16 residues. Germline V gives CDR1 SQVTM, CDR2 ANQGSEA. The chain's CDR3 is CSVRGQGRTSTDTQYF. The CDR3 DNA follows: TGCAGCGTCCGGGGACAGGGAAGGACTAGCACAGATACGCAGTATTTT.

This clonotype was detected a few times. For the CDR3, the DNA is TGTGCCAGCAGCTCGGGACTAGCGGGGGGGTTGTATCCCCCAGATACGCAGTATTTT. The encoded protein is CASSSGLAGGLYPPDTQYF. V and J are TRBV7-6 and TRBJ2-3; 16 nucleotides align to TRBD2. Germline values: CDR1 SGHVS, CDR2 FNYEAQ. This CDR3 is built from 19 residues. V gave up 4 bases and J gave up 4 bases; unmatched junction bases: 11.

The gene calls are TRBV7-6 and TRBJ2-3; D is unclear. Trimming cost V 5 bases and J 0 bases, with 12 bases left between them. Per the germline V gene, CDR1 is SGHVS and CDR2 is FNYEAQ. The CDR3 is 15 residues long. The CDR3, as DNA: TGTGCCAGCAGCCCGCGGACGGCTAGCACAGATACGCAGTATTTT. Its protein product is CASSPRTASTDTQYF.

CDR3 in amino acids: CASSYLDRTSLEQYF. CDR3 bases: TGTGCCAGCAGTTACCTTGATCGGACTAGCCTCGAGCAGTACTTC. The chain uses TRBV6-5 and TRBJ2-7, with 8 bases that match TRBD2. Germline V gene lookup returns CDR1 MNHEY and CDR2 SVGAGI. The CDR3 spans 15 residues. The V gene end was trimmed by 2 bases and the J gene end by 6 bases; junction bases not matched to a gene: 9.

V gene TRBV15 combines with J gene TRBJ1-2; the match to TRBD1 covers 8 bases. The germline V gene encodes CDR1 LNHNV and CDR2 YYDKDF (reference sequence). J was trimmed by 4 bases and V by 0 bases; bases with no gene match: 7. The CDR3 is 16 residues long. The CDR3 nucleotides read TGTGCCACCAGCAGAGATCTGACAGGGGAAGTCTATGGCTACACCTTC. Its translation: CATSRDLTGEVYGYTF.

In its sample, this clonotype was seen once. The chain recombines TRBV7-3 with TRBJ2-2, with D unresolved. Germline V gene data show CDR1 as SGHTA and CDR2 as FQGTGA. This CDR3 region has 16 residues. V was shortened by 5 bases and J by 4 bases, with 17 bases between the two germline ends. The CDR3 DNA reads as TGTGCCAGCAGCCATTTCGGTCTAGGTACCACCGGGGAGCTGTTTTTT. It is translated as CASSHFGLGTTGELFF.

This sequence joins TRBV4-1 and TRBJ2-4; tentatively, D is TRBD1 (6 bases). Germline V gene data show CDR1 as MGHRA and CDR2 as YSYEKL. The CDR3 length is 16 residues. Deletions cut 0 bases from V and 5 bases from J, with 14 bases between. The CDR3 spells CASSQETGYLENIQYF. DNA of the CDR3: TGCGCCAGCAGCCAAGAAACAGGGTATCTGGAAAACATTCAGTACTTC.

This chain connects TRBV6-2 or TRBV6-3 to TRBJ2-7; TRBD1 matches at 7 bases. The CDR3 spans 13 residues. Germline assignment: CDR1 MNHEY and CDR2 SVGEGT. Germline trimming cut 2 bases from V and 2 bases from J; bases unmatched to any gene: 0. The CDR3 region is CASSYRGPYEQYF. The DNA of the CDR3 is TGTGCCAGCAGTTACAGGGGGCCCTACGAGCAGTACTTC.

This clonotype has just a few counts. The rearrangement links TRBV11-2 to TRBJ1-6, with D tentatively TRBD1 (5 bases). The CDR3 is made up of 14 amino acids. V was shortened by 1 base and J by 10 bases, with 11 bases between the two germline ends. CDR1 and CDR2 from the germline V gene are SGHAT and FQNNGV. The CDR3 loop reads CASSLGGGKSPLHF. CDR3 bases: TGTGCCAGCAGCTTAGGTGGGGGGAAGTCACCCCTCCACTTT.

Only a few counts were recorded for this clonotype. The rearrangement joins TRBV7-6 to TRBJ1-1, with no clear D. The CDR3 extends over 13 amino acids. Germline values: CDR1 SGHVS, CDR2 FNYEAQ. V was clipped by 1 base and J by 6 bases, with 9 bases between them. This CDR3 reads CASSLGGFAEAFF. The CDR3 coding sequence is TGTGCCAGCAGCTTAGGGGGTTTTGCTGAAGCTTTCTTT.

This clonotype was observed a few times. The chain combines TRBV2 with TRBJ2-2; 8 nucleotides agree with TRBD2. V lost 4 bases and J lost 3; bases outside the gene matches: 13. The CDR3 extends over 18 amino acids. Germline V gene data show CDR1 as SNHLY and CDR2 as FYNNEI. CDR3 DNA: TGTGCCAGCAGTGCCCGTCGAACTAGCGGAAGGGACACCGGGGAGCTGTTTTTT. Translation: CASSARRTSGRDTGELFF.

This rearrangement joins TRBV7-8 to TRBJ2-7; the match to TRBD1 covers 9 bases. Germline CDR1 and CDR2: SGHVS and FQNEAQ. With 3 bases clipped from V and 3 bases from J, the junction kept 6 bases outside the gene matches. The CDR3 is 15 amino acids. CDR3 nucleotides: TGTGCCAGCAGCTTTTCGGGGACAGGGCACTACGAGCAGTACTTC. Amino acids: CASSFSGTGHYEQYF.

This clonotype showed up just a few times. The V and J genes are TRBV6-5 and TRBJ2-3; D uncertain. The ends were cut back, 4 bases at V and 8 bases at J, with 7 bases in the middle. The CDR3 runs to 11 residues. In germline, CDR1 is MNHEY, CDR2 SVGAGI. The CDR3 sequence is CASSSLGTQYF. The CDR3, as DNA: TGTGCCAGCAGTTCCCTAGGTACGCAGTATTTT.

This sequence joins TRBV7-2 and TRBJ1-1, with 7 bases fitting TRBD1. Germline CDR1 and CDR2: SGHTA and FQGNSA. Trimming at V came to 4 bases and at J to 1 base, leaving 3 bases not matched to a gene. This CDR3 is 14 amino acids long. For the CDR3, the DNA is TGTGCCAGCAGCTCGCAGGGGGGGAACACTGAAGCTTTCTTT. Protein sequence: CASSSQGGNTEAFF.